This TCR beta chain comes out of a study of cytomegalovirus exposure and HLA in healthy donors. The overall study: Samples from HLA-typed donors yielded around 85 million unique TCRs in an early data release.

The CDR3 loop spans 14 amino acids. V lost 5 bases and J lost 4, with 14 bases in between. The germline CDR1 and CDR2 sequences are SGHTA and FQGNSA. Study results and limitations: V- and J-gene trimming in TCR beta was tied to a missense DCLRE1C variant by an analysis performed later. Cytomegalovirus association was listed for 150 to 200 TCR beta chains.

The PCR used 60 Vbeta and 13 Jbeta primers. Assay: immunoSEQ multiplex PCR; the TCRdb copy retains only in-frame clones and omits some. The data contain approximately 110,000 clones, about 81% of them seen just once; the ten biggest clones take up roughly 1.1%. A note on this clone: The antigen remains undetermined.

The receptor comes from a woman aged 30 to 39 in good health and CMV-seronegative. Sequencing input: PBMCs. V and J are TRBV7-2 and TRBJ1-1; D may be TRBD1 (6 bases). The CDR3 region is CASSVIQGPTEAFF. CDR3 DNA: TGTGCCAGCAGCGTAATACAGGGTCCCACTGAAGCTTTCTTT.